This T cell receptor (beta chain) was observed in a study of T cells in Graves' hyperthyroidism and ophthalmopathy. Study-wide findings and caveats: The model made its ophthalmopathy prediction, and onset followed a median approximately 6.5 months later. Researchers found most expanded thyroid clonotypes above 0.001 in blood as well.

RNA transcripts provided the source from which TCR beta CDR3 regions were amplified. HTBI primers were employed in a first-round RT-PCR of the TCR CDR3. TCRdb reanalysed the multiplex PCR reads using MiXCR and keeps one entry per CDR3 protein. The table includes 500,000 to 600,000 distinct CDR3 sequences, about 45% detected once. Germline loops: CDR1 ENHRY, CDR2 SYGVKD. CDR3 length: 14 residues. The V gene end was trimmed by 9 bases and the J gene end by 7 bases; junction bases not matched to a gene: 12. In regard to this clonotype: The target antigen is unknown.

This chain uses TRBV10-3 with TRBJ1-5; 7 positions match TRBD1. The receptor's source is an adult woman with Graves' disease, either hyperthyroidism or ophthalmopathy (not recorded which). The material sequenced was peripheral blood or thyroid tissue (not recorded which). The CDR3 coding sequence is TGTGCCATTGCCAACAGGGGAGTGGAACAGCCCCAGCATTTT. Its protein product is CAIANRGVEQPQHF.